The source of this T cell receptor beta chain is a study of neoadjuvant nivolumab and ipilimumab in lung cancer. Study findings and constraints: TCR richness and clonality were higher in tumors than adjacent uninvolved lung.

Repertoires were generated with immunoSEQ multiplex PCR, while TCRdb's copy carries only in-frame clones and drops some. This table has fewer than 40,000 clones, about 88% appearing once. Germline assignment: CDR1 KGHSH and CDR2 LQKENI. The junction had 12 bases not matched to a gene; V was cut back by 4 bases and J by 4 bases. The CDR3 spans 16 residues. As regards this clone: Its specificity is not known.

The chain joins TRBV18 to TRBJ2-7; 8 bases are a match to TRBD2. Here the sequenced sample was peripheral blood, taken before neoadjuvant nivolumab, alone or with ipilimumab. The clonotype originates from an adult with non-small cell lung cancer. The CDR3 is CASSQKPGLGAYEQYF. CDR3 sequence (DNA): TGTGCCAGCTCACAAAAACCGGGACTAGGGGCATACGAGCAGTACTTC.